This T cell receptor (beta chain) stems from a study of OX40 agonist ivuxolimab in advanced cancers. This CDR3 region has 16 residues. Between the trimmed V and J ends, which lost 5 bases and 0 bases, there was a span of 17 bases. Germline loops: CDR1 SGHAT, CDR2 FQNNGV. Sequencing used immunoSEQ multiplex PCR; TCRdb keeps in-frame clones, though not all of them. The sample contains around 46,000 clones, 75% to 80% of which appear only once. Specimen: CD4+ or CD8+ T cells sorted from blood, collected in a trial of the OX40 agonist ivuxolimab. The chain couples TRBV11-2 to TRBJ2-7, with D perhaps matching TRBD1 or TRBD2 (5 bases each). This TCR came from an adult with an advanced solid tumor such as melanoma, head and neck, liver or kidney cancer. This CDR3 is CASSPIRRESSYEQYF. CDR3 nucleotide sequence: TGTGCCAGCAGCCCCATCCGCAGGGAGAGCTCCTACGAGCAGTACTTC.